Listed here are 3 T cell receptor beta chains from one sample, sequenced in a study of blood T cell repertoires in COVID-19. TCRdb's copy holds only in-frame clones and misses some; the assay was immunoSEQ multiplex PCR. In the table there are 190,000 or so clones, roughly 84% of which are singletons. Sequenced: peripheral blood. These receptors were taken from a woman aged 80 or older with acute or convalescent COVID-19.

The chain combines TRBV3-1 (or the pseudogene TRBV3-2) with TRBJ2-2; tentatively, D is TRBD1 (6 bases). The CDR3 is 15 residues long. V was cut by 1 base and J by 2 bases, with 8 bases left in between. In germline, CDR1 is LGHDT, CDR2 YNNKEL (reference sequence). In DNA, the CDR3 is TGTGCCAGCAGCCAAGTGACAGGCAACACCGGGGAGCTGTTTTTT. As protein: CASSQVTGNTGELFF.

The chain uses TRBV27 and TRBJ2-7; possibly TRBD1 for D (7 bases). V dropped 8 bases and J dropped 2 bases, with 19 bases sitting between them. The CDR3 runs to 15 residues. Germline assignment: CDR1 MNHEY and CDR2 SMNVEV (reference sequence). CDR3 nucleotides: TGTGCCAGCGCCTTGGAGGGGGCAATCCCCTACGAGCAGTACTTC. Its protein product is CASALEGAIPYEQYF.

In this sample, this clone turned up a few times. The chain is built from TRBV5-8 and TRBJ2-1; TRBD2 matches at 11 bases. Germline V gene lookup returns CDR1 SGHTS and CDR2 YDEGEE. V lost 0 bases and J lost 7; bases outside the gene matches: 3. The CDR3 covers 15 residues. CDR3 sequence: CASSLALAGGNEQFF. The CDR3 DNA reads TGTGCCAGCAGCTTGGCTCTAGCGGGGGGAAATGAGCAGTTCTTC.